A selection of T cell receptor beta chains follows, all from one sample in a study of glioma-infiltrating T cells. From the multiplex PCR reads, TCRdb called clonotypes with MiXCR, one entry per CDR3 protein. The top ten clones hold approximately 38% of a sample with some 16,000 distinct CDR3 sequences, about three fifths of them seen once. The sequencing sample was made of glioma tissue, nonneoplastic brain tissue, or PBMCs (not recorded which). All receptors come from a human donor with low-grade glioma or glioblastoma, undergoing nonglioma brain surgery, or in good health (not recorded which). Both conserved end residues are part of each CDR3. The D gene is left open where the match is weak. Only part of the rows carry a size: once, few, many, or a class if the clone is expanded.

TRBJ2-7,TRBV6-4,.,.,TGTGCCAGCGGTGATGCCCTGGGGTCTTATGAACAGTACTTC,CASGDALGSYEQYF
TRBJ1-5,TRBV20-1,.,.,TGCAGTGCTAGGCGGATGAATCAGCCCCAGCATTTT,CSARRMNQPQHF
TRBJ2-3,TRBV20-1,.,.,TGCAGTGCTAGAGATCAAGGGGCTAGCGTTGGACAGGCAGATACGCAGTATTTT,CSARDQGASVGQADTQYF
TRBJ2-3,TRBV18,.,.,TGTGCCAGCTCACCAGGTGGGACTTTTCCCACAGATACGCAGTATTTT,CASSPGGTFPTDTQYF
TRBJ2-4,TRBV4-1,few,.,TGCGCCAGCAGCCAAACTATCACAGGGACCAAAAACATTCAGTACTTC,CASSQTITGTKNIQYF
TRBJ1-1,TRBV7-2,.,.,TGTGCCAGCAGCTTAGTCCGGGTGAGGACTGAAGCTTTCTTT,CASSLVRVRTEAFF
TRBJ1-1,TRBV6-1,.,TRBD1,TGTGCCAGCAACCCTTGGCCCAGACAGGGGTTGGGGGCTTTCTTT,CASNPWPRQGLGAFF
TRBJ2-3,TRBV6-2/TRBV6-3,.,.,TGTGCCAGCCGGGGGAACACAGATACGCAGTATTTT,CASRGNTDTQYF
TRBJ2-7,TRBV20-1,.,TRBD2,TGCAGTGCTGTACTAGCGGTCCCCTACGAGCAGTACTTC,CSAVLAVPYEQYF
TRBJ1-6,TRBV20-1,.,.,TGCAGTGCTAGAATTGCCCCCGGGACGGCTAATTCACCCCTCCACTTT,CSARIAPGTANSPLHF
TRBJ1-2,TRBV12-3/TRBV12-4,many,.,TGTGCCAGCAGTTTGGGGCCAGGGCTCTATGGCTACACCTTC,CASSLGPGLYGYTF
TRBJ2-1,TRBV12-5,many,TRBD2,TGTGCTAGTGGTTTGGGCGGGGGGAGGGGCAAGTTCTTC,CASGLGGGRGKFF
TRBJ2-7,TRBV6-1,.,TRBD1,TGTGCCAGCAGTTGGGGACAGGGTGAAGAGCAGTACTTC,CASSWGQGEEQYF
TRBJ2-1,TRBV27,.,TRBD1,TGTGCCAGCAGTTACCAGATGCGGGACAGGGAAAGGTATGAGCAGTTCTTC,CASSYQMRDRERYEQFF
TRBJ2-3,TRBV6-6,.,.,TGTGCCAGAAGTTACTCGGTCTACTCAGATACGCAGTATTTT,CARSYSVYSDTQYF
TRBJ1-2,TRBV25-1,.,.,TGTGCCAGCAGTGAGGGATATGGCTATATCTTC,CASSEGYGYIF
TRBJ2-3,TRBV6-2/TRBV6-3,.,TRBD2,TGTGCCAGCAATCTAGCGGGAGCTGGCGGTACGCAGTATTTT,CASNLAGAGGTQYF
TRBJ2-3,TRBV6-1,.,.,TGCGCCAGCAGAAGATCCGAATGGGATACGCAGTATTTT,CASRRSEWDTQYF
TRBJ2-1,TRBV27,.,TRBD2,TGTGCCAGCTGGGCGGGAGGGTTCTACAATGAGCAGTTCTTC,CASWAGGFYNEQFF
TRBJ2-1,TRBV20-1,medium-sized,TRBD2,TGCAGTGCTAGTTTTTGGGCGGGAGGTTCCTACAATGAGCAGTTCTTC,CSASFWAGGSYNEQFF
TRBJ1-1,TRBV18,.,.,TGTGCCAGCTCCCTCCGGGACACTATTGAAGCTTTCTTT,CASSLRDTIEAFF
TRBJ2-7,TRBV7-3,.,TRBD1,TGTGCCAGCAGCTTAGGACAGGGGACACCCTACGAGCAGTACTTC,CASSLGQGTPYEQYF
TRBJ1-1,TRBV7-2,once,.,TGTGCCAGCAGCTTAGCGAGGGGGTCGGGTGAAGCTTTCTTT,CASSLARGSGEAFF
TRBJ2-7,TRBV6-1,.,.,TGTGCCAGCAGGACCACTGGGGCTGGTTCCTACGAGCAGTACTTC,CASRTTGAGSYEQYF
TRBJ2-2,TRBV6-6,.,.,TGTGCCAGCAGCCCCGACTCACGTAAGGGCGGGGAGCTGTTTTTT,CASSPDSRKGGELFF
TRBJ1-1,TRBV7-9,many,.,TGTGCCAGCAGTCCTCCCGTCGGCACTGAAGCTTTCTTT,CASSPPVGTEAFF